A selection of T cell receptor beta chains follows, all from one sample in a study of T cells in Graves' hyperthyroidism and ophthalmopathy. TCRdb re-called the multiplex PCR reads with MiXCR, one entry per CDR3 protein. The sample lists roughly 500,000 distinct CDR3 sequences; around a quarter were seen once. The sequenced sample consisted of blood. These TCRs come from a woman younger than 45 with Graves' ophthalmopathy. The CDR3 runs from the conserved cysteine through the conserved F or W. Fields, in order: J gene, D gene, clone size, V gene, CDR3 DNA, CDR3 protein. A D gene is named only where the DNA matches it firmly. Expanded clones get a size class; other rows say once, few or many, or leave the size out.

TRBJ1-5	TRBD1	.	TRBV6-4	TGTGCCAGCAGTGACACGAAACCCATCAGGGGGCTGGACGTAGGTCAGCCCCAGCATTTT	CASSDTKPIRGLDVGQPQHF
TRBJ1-1	.	many	TRBV20-1	TGCAGTGCTAACCGGCCAAACACTGAAGCTTTCTTT	CSANRPNTEAFF
TRBJ1-1	.	many	TRBV24-1	TGTGCCACCAAAGGAGAGACTGAAGCTTTCTTT	CATKGETEAFF
TRBJ2-7	TRBD1	.	TRBV7-2	TGTGCCAGCAGCTTTCCGGGACAGGGGTTCGAGCAGTACTTC	CASSFPGQGFEQYF
TRBJ2-5	.	many	TRBV15	TGTGCCACCAGCAGACGTCAGAGGGGGACCCAGTACTTC	CATSRRQRGTQYF
TRBJ2-7	.	few	TRBV6-5	TGTGCCAGCAGTTACTCATGGAATTTCGAGCAGTACTTC	CASSYSWNFEQYF
TRBJ1-1	TRBD1	many	TRBV9	TGTGCCAGCAGCGTCCGGGGGGACAGGTGGGGAAACACTGAAGCTTTCTTT	CASSVRGDRWGNTEAFF
TRBJ2-2	.	.	TRBV10-3	TGTGCCATCAGTGAGTCCAAGTGGACGGGGAACACCGGGGAGCTGTTTTTT	CAISESKWTGNTGELFF
TRBJ2-4	TRBD2	.	TRBV6-1	TGTGCCAGCACGGGAACTAGCGGGGGGGCCAAAGACATTCAGTACTTC	CASTGTSGGAKDIQYF
TRBJ1-2	TRBD1	.	TRBV12-3/TRBV12-4	TGTGCCAGCAGTTTTGGACGGACAGGGGTTAACTATGGCTACACCTTC	CASSFGRTGVNYGYTF
TRBJ1-1	.	.	TRBV15	TGTGCCACCAGCAGAGAACGTGGAAGGACTGAAGCTTTCTTT	CATSRERGRTEAFF
TRBJ2-5	.	.	TRBV5-1	TGCGCCAGCAGCCTGGAACAAGGGACGTACCAAGAGACCCAGTACTTC	CASSLEQGTYQETQYF
TRBJ2-7	TRBD1	many	TRBV6-1	TGTGCCAGCAGTGAGCCGGGACAGGGGGCCTACGAGCAGTACTTC	CASSEPGQGAYEQYF
TRBJ2-5	.	many	TRBV9	TGTGCCAGCAGCGTAGGGTGGACGGATCAAGAGACCCAGTACTTC	CASSVGWTDQETQYF
TRBJ1-1	.	.	TRBV7-8	TGTGCCAGCAGCCAACGGACGGACACTGAAGCTTTCTTT	CASSQRTDTEAFF
TRBJ1-1	TRBD1	many	TRBV30	TGTGCCTGGAACAGGGGATCCACTGAAGCTTTCTTT	CAWNRGSTEAFF
TRBJ2-5	.	many	TRBV6-5	TGTGCCAGCAGTTACTCGAGGGTTGGGGGTTCGGAGACCCAGTACTTC	CASSYSRVGGSETQYF
TRBJ2-7	.	.	TRBV19	TGTGCCAGTAGTCACCGTCGGAAGTCCTACGAGCAGTACTTC	CASSHRRKSYEQYF
TRBJ2-5	TRBD2	many	TRBV4-1	TGCGCCAGCAGCCACCTAACTAGCGGGGACGGAGAGACCCAGTACTTC	CASSHLTSGDGETQYF
TRBJ1-2	TRBD1	many	TRBV7-9	TGTGCCAGCAGCGCGGACCGGGACAGGGTGGACTATGGCTACACCTTC	CASSADRDRVDYGYTF
TRBJ2-7	.	few	TRBV12-3/TRBV12-4	TGTGCCAGCAGTTCAGAAAGGGAGAACGAGCAGTACTTC	CASSSERENEQYF
TRBJ1-2	TRBD1	.	TRBV20-1	TGCAGTGCTAGCCATCCGGGACAGATCTATGGCTACACCTTC	CSASHPGQIYGYTF
TRBJ2-7	.	many	TRBV6-5	TGTGCCAGCAGCTACCGATTTGTGGGGGTCCACGAGCAGTACTTC	CASSYRFVGVHEQYF
TRBJ1-1	TRBD1	many	TRBV6-5	TGTGCCAGCAGTTCCGGGGACAGCTCGGCTTTCTTT	CASSSGDSSAFF
TRBJ1-5	.	few	TRBV15	TGTGCCACCAGCAGAGACCAGGGACCGGGGCAGCCCCAGCATTTT	CATSRDQGPGQPQHF
TRBJ1-5	.	many	TRBV20-1	TGCAGTGCTAGAGACCTCAGTGTAGGCCCCGGGCCCCAGCATTTT	CSARDLSVGPGPQHF
TRBJ2-7	.	many	TRBV27	TGTGCCACGAGGGATCACTACGAGCAGTACTTC	CATRDHYEQYF
TRBJ1-1	.	many	TRBV20-1	TGCAGTGCTAGAGATGCCAGGGTGGACACTGAAGCTTTCTTT	CSARDARVDTEAFF
TRBJ1-5	.	many	TRBV7-9	TGTGCCAGCAGCGGACAATTCTCACCCCAGCATTTT	CASSGQFSPQHF
TRBJ2-5	.	.	TRBV9	TGTGCCAGCAGCGTTGGGGCCTGGGAGACCCAGTACTTC	CASSVGAWETQYF
TRBJ1-2	.	many	TRBV27	TGTGCCAGCAGCCAATCTACTTCACAGGGATCAGCCTATGGCTACACCTTC	CASSQSTSQGSAYGYTF
TRBJ2-7	TRBD2	many	TRBV7-2	TGTGCCAGCAGCTCGCGGGAGAAGGCCTCCTACGAGCAGTACTTC	CASSSREKASYEQYF
TRBJ2-7	.	many	TRBV27	TGTGCCAGTTGGGGGACGGACTCCTACGAGCAGTACTTC	CASWGTDSYEQYF